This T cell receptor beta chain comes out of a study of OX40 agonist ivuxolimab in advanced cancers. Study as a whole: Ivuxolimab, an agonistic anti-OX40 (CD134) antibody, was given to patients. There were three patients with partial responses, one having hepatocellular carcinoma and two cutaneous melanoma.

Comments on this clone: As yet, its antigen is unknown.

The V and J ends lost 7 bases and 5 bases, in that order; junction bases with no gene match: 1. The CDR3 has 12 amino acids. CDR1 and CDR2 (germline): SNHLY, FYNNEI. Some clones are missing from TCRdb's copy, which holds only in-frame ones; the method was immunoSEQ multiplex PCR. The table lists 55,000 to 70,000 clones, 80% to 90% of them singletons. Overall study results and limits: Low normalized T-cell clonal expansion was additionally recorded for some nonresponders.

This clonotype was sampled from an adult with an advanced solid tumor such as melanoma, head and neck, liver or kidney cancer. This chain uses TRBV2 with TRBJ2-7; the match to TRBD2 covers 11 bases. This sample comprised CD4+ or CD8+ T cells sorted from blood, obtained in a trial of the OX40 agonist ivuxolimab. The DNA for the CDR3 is TGTGCCAGCACACTAGCGGGAGACGAGCAGTACTTC. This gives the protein CASTLAGDEQYF.